The rows below give T cell receptor beta chains drawn from one sample of a study of T cell responses to AZD1222 COVID-19 vaccine. Assay used: immunoSEQ multiplex PCR; TCRdb lists only in-frame clones, some missing. The table lists about 110,000 clones, approximately 89% of them singletons. The sample here was peripheral blood, taken on day 0 of MenACWY control vaccination. The source of these receptors is an adult in good health. Both conserved end residues are part of each CDR3. Clone size is shown for a subset of rows, as once, few, many or a class of expanded clone.

J gene | clone size | V gene | CDR3 protein
TRBJ1-5 | once | TRBV10-1 | CASSETDRRSNQPQHF
TRBJ1-2 | . | TRBV7-9 | CASSLAGTGGGYTF
TRBJ2-2 | few | TRBV24-1 | CATSDWETSGGRTNTGELFF
TRBJ1-1 | . | TRBV5-1 | CASSLAGQGEAFF
TRBJ1-2 | . | TRBV6-5 | CASARDRDNYGYTF
TRBJ1-5 | . | TRBV7-9 | CASSLWDGSNQPQHF
TRBJ1-2 | . | TRBV5-4 | CASSSVRGLPHGYTF
TRBJ1-2 | . | TRBV7-9 | CASSSGAVNYGYTF
TRBJ1-1 | . | TRBV15 | CATSKHRNTEAFF
TRBJ1-4 | . | TRBV2 | CASRALGGELFF
TRBJ2-7 | . | TRBV7-6 | CASSSTSGGAYEQYF
TRBJ1-2 | . | TRBV5-4 | CASSSVTGDYGYTF
TRBJ2-1 | . | TRBV5-1 | CASSLSDRGYNEQFF
TRBJ2-3 | . | TRBV7-9 | CASSLGEDYGTDTQYF
TRBJ1-5 | . | TRBV28 | CASSTGGKHQPQHF
TRBJ2-3 | . | TRBV6-1 | CASSEGGTSGLGTDTQYF
TRBJ2-5 | . | TRBV24-1 | CATSDSGGSGETQYF
TRBJ1-1 | . | TRBV7-2 | CASSLGRGGLAFF
TRBJ1-1 | few | TRBV4-1 | CASSRQPFRGRTEAFF
TRBJ2-1 | . | TRBV10-3 | CAISEEARDRLAYNEQFF
TRBJ1-1 | . | TRBV24-1 | CATGTRPFRNTEAFF
TRBJ2-7 | few | TRBV28 | CACGRGFIEQYF
TRBJ2-7 | . | TRBV27 | CASSLSVEGVREQYF
TRBJ1-2 | . | TRBV2 | CASSDGQWNYGYTF
TRBJ1-2 | . | TRBV6-5 | CASRGREDYGYTF
TRBJ1-1 | . | TRBV4-3 | CASSQDTGNTEAFF
TRBJ1-2 | . | TRBV28 | CASSFRTTARKNLYGYTF
TRBJ1-1 | once | TRBV3-1/TRBV3-2 | CASSLRQGVMNTEAFF
TRBJ1-5 | . | TRBV7-9 | CASSSTGGENQPQHF
TRBJ2-1 | . | TRBV5-6 | CASSPAGTSPYNEQFF
TRBJ1-2 | . | TRBV24-1 | CATSATRGGGYPYGYTF
TRBJ2-3 | . | TRBV13 | CASSTTRAGGTDTQYF
TRBJ1-5 | . | TRBV29-1 | CSVEDRVRRVQHF
TRBJ1-1 | . | TRBV5-4 | CASNDQTGKDTEAFF
TRBJ2-7 | . | TRBV5-6 | CASSLFASSYEQYF
TRBJ1-1 | . | TRBV6-4 | CASSDSDRNTEAFF
TRBJ1-2 | few | TRBV28 | CATEAVTVNYGYTF
TRBJ2-7 | . | TRBV19 | CASSIALGQGIDYEQYF
TRBJ2-3 | . | TRBV27 | CASSLSQLAGVSDTQYF